This paragraph covers one T cell receptor (beta chain) sequence. This sample is part of a study of blood T cell repertoires in COVID-19. At the level of the study: COVID-19 samples from acute and convalescent phases originated in the United States, Italy and Spain.

V lost 3 bases to trimming and J lost 12 bases, with 15 bases between them. Per germline, CDR1 SGDLS and CDR2 YYNGEE. The length of the CDR3 is 12 residues. The protocol was immunoSEQ multiplex PCR, while the TCRdb copy is restricted to in-frame clones and leaves out a portion. The profile shows about 350,000 clones, around nine tenths of them singletons. The TCR comes from an older woman with COVID-19, enrolled during active disease. The sequenced material came from peripheral blood. The chain uses TRBV9 and TRBJ1-1; tentative D call: TRBD1 (5 bases). CDR3 coding DNA: TGTGCCAGCAGCGACGGGGGATTGGAGACTTTCTTT. This codes for CASSDGGLETFF.